The clone carrying this TCR beta chain appeared once. This specimen belongs to a study of blood T cell repertoires in COVID-19. About the research overall: Samples taken during acute and convalescent COVID-19 were collected in the United States, Italy and Spain. Sources were T cells, B-cell-depleted T cells, or PBMCs; the material itself was cDNA or gDNA.

Germline V lookup: CDR1 SGHNT, CDR2 YYREEE (reference sequence). V was clipped by 4 bases and J by 5 bases; unmatched bases: 13. The CDR3 contains 16 residues. In the source study's methods: Estimation of nucleated cell counts was performed using reference gene primer amplification. Clones were read by immunoSEQ multiplex PCR, and TCRdb kept only the in-frame ones, dropping some. That table furnishes V, J and clone size, whereas the DNA furnished D and trimming. The table has under 50,000 clones, roughly 78% seen once. V gene TRBV5-4 combines with J gene TRBJ2-5, with 8 bases that match TRBD1. The TCR was taken from a man older than 75 with active or convalescent COVID-19. The sequenced material came from peripheral blood. CDR3 sequence (DNA): TGTGCCAGCAGCATAGACCCGACAGGGGCGAGGGAGACCCAGTACTTC. It translates to CASSIDPTGARETQYF.